This T cell receptor beta chain was identified in a study of shared clonotypes between healthy human individuals. Only in-frame clones appear in the TCRdb table, and some are missing; sequencing was by immunoSEQ multiplex PCR. The sample shows 550,000 to 850,000 clones, about two thirds of them seen only once. Germline CDR1 and CDR2: ENHRY and SYGVKD. V trimming: 6 bases; J trimming: 3 bases; junction bases outside the gene matches: 1. This CDR3 has 12 residues. The TCR originated in a woman in her twenties or thirties in good health. The chain recombines TRBV10-3 with TRBJ2-5; TRBD1 aligns across 7 bases. What was sequenced was memory CD4+ T cells sorted from blood. The subset: CD45RA-negative fraction. This CDR3 is CAISDREETQYF. CDR3 bases: TGTGCCATCAGCGACAGGGAAGAGACCCAGTACTTC.